The clone carrying this T cell receptor beta chain was counted between two and nine times. Its matching antigen is unknown. This entry is derived from a study of beta chain features in type 1 diabetes. Expressed TCRB transcripts were sequenced because the isolated RNA had all been reverse transcribed beforehand. Measured with immunoSEQ multiplex PCR; TCRdb has only the in-frame clones, and not every one. The sample has about 240,000 clones; more than 11% are singletons. Study findings and constraints: TCRB CDR3s from Type 1 diabetes patients were moderately but significantly shorter in all four CD4+ subsets.

V lost 1 base to trimming and J lost 3 bases; unmatched junction nucleotides: 11. CDR3 size: 17 residues. The germline V gene encodes CDR1 MGHDK and CDR2 SYGVNS. The TCR comes from a man younger than 45 with type 1 diabetes. The V call is TRBV25-1, the J call TRBJ1-2; TRBD1 matches at 7 bases. Sequenced material: naive CD4+ T cells from blood. CDR3 DNA sequence: TGTGCCAGCAGTGAATCTCAGGGGACAGCACTAGACTATGGCTACACCTTC. Translating it yields CASSESQGTALDYGYTF.